This TCR beta chain was sequenced during a study of T cell changes during pregnancy in multiple sclerosis. Method: immunoSEQ multiplex PCR; TCRdb's copy keeps in-frame clones and lacks some. The table includes 45,000 to 55,000 clones, 85% to 95% detected once. This clone has just one count. Germline CDR1 is ENHRY and CDR2 is SYGVKD. This CDR3 is built from 14 residues. V dropped 4 bases and J dropped 0 bases, with 9 bases sitting between them. The starting material was CD8+ T cells from peripheral blood mononuclear cells, obtained before pregnancy. The chain carries TRBV10-3 and TRBJ1-1; the D gene is possibly TRBD1 (5 bases). This clonotype originated in a female donor with multiple sclerosis, enrolled in a pregnancy study. The CDR3 is CAISVGEVNTEAFF. CDR3 DNA sequence: TGTGCCATCAGTGTGGGGGAGGTGAACACTGAAGCTTTCTTT.